The clone carrying this T cell receptor (beta chain) was picked up one time. This sample also contains other DNA sequences that code for the same CDR3. This entry comes from a study of control samples from healthy donors and cancer patients. Generated by immunoSEQ multiplex PCR, the TCRdb table keeps only in-frame clones and is missing some. Of approximately 130,000 clones listed, just under 90% are singletons. This CDR3 comprises 16 residues. The germline V gene encodes CDR1 KGHDR and CDR2 SFDVKD. Trimming removed 4 bases from V and 2 bases from J; junction bases left unmatched: 4. V usage is TRBV24-1 and J usage is TRBJ2-1; 10 nucleotides agree with TRBD1. The specimen sequenced was blood. This TCR came from a man aged 25 to 40 in good health. CDR3 coding DNA: TGTGCCACCAGTGACTCCGGGACAGGGGCCTACAATGAGCAGTTCTTC. Translating it yields CATSDSGTGAYNEQFF.